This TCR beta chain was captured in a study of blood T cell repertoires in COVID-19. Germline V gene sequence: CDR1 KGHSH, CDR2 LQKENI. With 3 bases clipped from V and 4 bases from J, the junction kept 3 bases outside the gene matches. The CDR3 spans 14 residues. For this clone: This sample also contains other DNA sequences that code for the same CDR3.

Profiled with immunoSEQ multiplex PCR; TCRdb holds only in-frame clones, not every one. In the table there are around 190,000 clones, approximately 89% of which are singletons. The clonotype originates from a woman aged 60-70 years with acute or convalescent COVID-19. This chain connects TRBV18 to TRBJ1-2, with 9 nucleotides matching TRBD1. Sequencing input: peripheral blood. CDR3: CASSPGTGSYGYTF. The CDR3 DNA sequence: TGTGCCAGCTCACCCGGGACAGGGAGCTATGGCTACACCTTC. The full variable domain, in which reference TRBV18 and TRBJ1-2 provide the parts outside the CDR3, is NAGVMQNPRHLVRRRGQEARLRCSPMKGHSHVYWYRQLPEEGLKFMVYLQKENIIDESGMPKERFSAEFPKEGPSILRIQQVVRGDSAAYFCASSPGTGSYGYTFGSGTRLTVV.